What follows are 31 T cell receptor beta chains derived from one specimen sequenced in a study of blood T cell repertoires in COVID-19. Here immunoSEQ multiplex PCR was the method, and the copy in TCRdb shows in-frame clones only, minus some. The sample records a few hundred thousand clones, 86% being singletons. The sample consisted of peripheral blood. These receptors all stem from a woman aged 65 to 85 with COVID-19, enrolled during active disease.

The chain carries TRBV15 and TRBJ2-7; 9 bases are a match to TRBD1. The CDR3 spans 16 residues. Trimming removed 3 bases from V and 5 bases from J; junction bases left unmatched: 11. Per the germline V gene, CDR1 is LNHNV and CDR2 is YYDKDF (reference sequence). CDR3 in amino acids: CATSSHPGQGSHEQYF. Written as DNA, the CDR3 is TGTGCCACCAGCAGTCATCCGGGACAGGGAAGCCACGAGCAGTACTTC.

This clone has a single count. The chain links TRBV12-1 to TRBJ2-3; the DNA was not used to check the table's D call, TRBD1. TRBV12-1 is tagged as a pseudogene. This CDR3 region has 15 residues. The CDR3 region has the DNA TGTGCCAGCAGCTACAGCACGACGGCTTCTCAGGCGCAGTATTTT. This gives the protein CASSYSTTASQAQYF.

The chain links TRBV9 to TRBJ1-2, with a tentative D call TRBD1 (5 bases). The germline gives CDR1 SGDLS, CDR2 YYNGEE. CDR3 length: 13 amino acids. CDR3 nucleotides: TGTGCAAGCGGTCTGACAGAGAACTATGGCTACACCTTC. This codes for CASGLTENYGYTF.

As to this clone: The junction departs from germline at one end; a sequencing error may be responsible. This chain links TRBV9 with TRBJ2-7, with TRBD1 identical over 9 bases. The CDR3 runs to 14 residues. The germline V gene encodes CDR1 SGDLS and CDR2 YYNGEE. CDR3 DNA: TGTGCCAGCAGCGTGGACAGGGGCTCCAACGAGCAGTACTTC. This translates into CASSVDRGSNEQYF.

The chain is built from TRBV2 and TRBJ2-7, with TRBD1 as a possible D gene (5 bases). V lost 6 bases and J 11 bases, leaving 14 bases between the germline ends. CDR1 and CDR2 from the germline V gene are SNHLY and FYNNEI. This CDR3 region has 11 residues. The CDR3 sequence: CASSLQQVEYF. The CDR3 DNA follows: TGTGCCAGCAGCCTTCAACAGGTTGAGTACTTC.

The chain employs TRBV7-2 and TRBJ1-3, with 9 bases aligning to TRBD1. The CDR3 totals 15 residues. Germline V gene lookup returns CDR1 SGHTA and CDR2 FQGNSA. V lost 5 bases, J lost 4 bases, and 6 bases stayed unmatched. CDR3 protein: CASSPDRGPGNTIYF. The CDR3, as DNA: TGTGCCAGCAGCCCGGACAGGGGACCCGGAAACACCATATATTTT. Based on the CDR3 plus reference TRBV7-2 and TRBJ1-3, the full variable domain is GAGVSQSPSNKVTEKGKDVELRCDPISGHTALYWYRQSLGQGLEFLIYFQGNSAPDKSGLPSDRFSAERTGGSVSTLTIQRTQQEDSAVYLCASSPDRGPGNTIYFGEGSWLTVV.

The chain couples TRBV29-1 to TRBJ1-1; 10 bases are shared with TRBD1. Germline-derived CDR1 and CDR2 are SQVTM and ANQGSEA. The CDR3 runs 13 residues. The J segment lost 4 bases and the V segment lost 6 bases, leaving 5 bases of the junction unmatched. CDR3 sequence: CSVGQGYATEAFF. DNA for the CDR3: TGCAGCGTGGGACAGGGGTACGCCACTGAAGCTTTCTTT.

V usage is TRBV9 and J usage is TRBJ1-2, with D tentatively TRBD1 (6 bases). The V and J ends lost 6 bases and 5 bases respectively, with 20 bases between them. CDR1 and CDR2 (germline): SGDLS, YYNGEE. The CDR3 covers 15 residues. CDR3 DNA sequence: TGTGCCAGCATGGGGGGGCCCAGTGGGGTTTATGGCTACACCTTC. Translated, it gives CASMGGPSGVYGYTF.

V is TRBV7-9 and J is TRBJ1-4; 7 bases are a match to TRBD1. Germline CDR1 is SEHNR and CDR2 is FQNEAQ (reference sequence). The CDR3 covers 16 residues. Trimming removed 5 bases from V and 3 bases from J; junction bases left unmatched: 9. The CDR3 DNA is TGTGCCAGCAGCCGTGCACCAGGGGGAGCTAATGAAAAACTGTTTTTT. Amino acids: CASSRAPGGANEKLFF.

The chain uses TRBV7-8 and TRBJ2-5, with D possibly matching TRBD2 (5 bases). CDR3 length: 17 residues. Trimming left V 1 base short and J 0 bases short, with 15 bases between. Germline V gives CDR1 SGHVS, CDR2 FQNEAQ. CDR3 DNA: TGTGCCAGCAGCTTAGTTATTAAGCGGAGTTACCAAGAGACCCAGTACTTC. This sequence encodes CASSLVIKRSYQETQYF. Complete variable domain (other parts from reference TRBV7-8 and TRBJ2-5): GAGVSQSPRYKVAKRGQDVALRCDPISGHVSLFWYQQALGQGPEFLTYFQNEAQLDKSGLPSDRFFAERPEGSVSTLKIQRTQQEDSAVYLCASSLVIKRSYQETQYFGPGTRLLVL.

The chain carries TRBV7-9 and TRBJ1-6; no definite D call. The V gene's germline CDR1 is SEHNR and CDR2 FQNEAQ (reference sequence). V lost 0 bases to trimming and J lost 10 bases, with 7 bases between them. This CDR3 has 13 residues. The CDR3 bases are TGTGCCAGCAGCTTAGCGGTTAGCTCACCCCTCCACTTT. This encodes CASSLAVSSPLHF.

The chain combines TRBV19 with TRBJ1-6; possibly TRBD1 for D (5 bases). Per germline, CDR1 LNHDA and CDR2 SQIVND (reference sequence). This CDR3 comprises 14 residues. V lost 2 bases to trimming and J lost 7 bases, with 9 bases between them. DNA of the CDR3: TGTGCCAGTAGTATAAGACAGCTCAATTCACCCCTCCACTTT. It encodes CASSIRQLNSPLHF.

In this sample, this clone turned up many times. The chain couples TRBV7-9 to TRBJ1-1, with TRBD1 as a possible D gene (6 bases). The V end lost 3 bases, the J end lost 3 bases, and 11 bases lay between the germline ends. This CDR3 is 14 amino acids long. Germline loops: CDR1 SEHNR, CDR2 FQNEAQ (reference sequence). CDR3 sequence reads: CASSLGQGYTEAFF. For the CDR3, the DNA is TGTGCCAGCAGCTTGGGACAAGGCTACACTGAAGCTTTCTTT.

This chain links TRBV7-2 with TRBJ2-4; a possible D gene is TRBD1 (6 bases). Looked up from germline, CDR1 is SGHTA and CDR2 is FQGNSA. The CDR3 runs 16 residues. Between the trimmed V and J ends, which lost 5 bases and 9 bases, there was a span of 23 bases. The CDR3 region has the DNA TGTGCCAGCAGCCCTCGGCTACAGGGTTCCTTGGGCATTCAGTACTTC. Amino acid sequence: CASSPRLQGSLGIQYF.

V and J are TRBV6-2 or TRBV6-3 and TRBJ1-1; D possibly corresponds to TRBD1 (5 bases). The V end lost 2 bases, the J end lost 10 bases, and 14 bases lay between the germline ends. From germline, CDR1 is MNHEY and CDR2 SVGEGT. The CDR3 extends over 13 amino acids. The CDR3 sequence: CASSYEAGRRAFF. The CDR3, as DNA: TGTGCCAGCAGTTACGAGGCAGGGCGGCGAGCTTTCTTT.

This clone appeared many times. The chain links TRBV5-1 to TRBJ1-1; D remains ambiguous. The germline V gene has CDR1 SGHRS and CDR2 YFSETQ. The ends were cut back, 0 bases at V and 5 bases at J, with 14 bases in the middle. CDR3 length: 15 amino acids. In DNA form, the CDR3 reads TGCGCCAGCAGCTTGGGGACCTCCGCGGGGACTGAAGCTTTCTTT. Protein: CASSLGTSAGTEAFF.

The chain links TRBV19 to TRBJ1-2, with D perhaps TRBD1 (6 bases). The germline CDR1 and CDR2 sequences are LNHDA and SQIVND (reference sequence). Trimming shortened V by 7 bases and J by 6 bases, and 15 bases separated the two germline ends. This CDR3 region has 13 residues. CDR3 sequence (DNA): TGTGCCAGTAAGATGACAGGTTTCGATGGCTACACCTTC. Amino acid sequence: CASKMTGFDGYTF.

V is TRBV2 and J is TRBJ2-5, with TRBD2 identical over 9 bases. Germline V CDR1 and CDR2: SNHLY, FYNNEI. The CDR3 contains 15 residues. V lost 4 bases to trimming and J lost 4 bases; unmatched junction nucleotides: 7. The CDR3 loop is CASSGAGGRGETQYF. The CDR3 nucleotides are TGTGCCAGCAGTGGAGCGGGGGGTAGAGGAGAGACCCAGTACTTC.

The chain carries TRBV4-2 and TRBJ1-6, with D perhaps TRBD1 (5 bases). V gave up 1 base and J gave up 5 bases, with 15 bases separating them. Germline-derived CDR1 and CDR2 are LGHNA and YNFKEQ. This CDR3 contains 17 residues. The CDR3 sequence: CASSQARQGTDNSPLHF. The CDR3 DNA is TGTGCCAGCAGCCAAGCCCGCCAGGGAACGGATAATTCACCCCTCCACTTT.

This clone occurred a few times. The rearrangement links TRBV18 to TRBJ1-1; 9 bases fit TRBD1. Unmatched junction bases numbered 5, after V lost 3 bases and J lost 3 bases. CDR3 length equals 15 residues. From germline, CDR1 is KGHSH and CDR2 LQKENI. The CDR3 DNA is TGTGCCAGCTCACCTACAGGGGGCTCACACACTGAAGCTTTCTTT. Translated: CASSPTGGSHTEAFF.

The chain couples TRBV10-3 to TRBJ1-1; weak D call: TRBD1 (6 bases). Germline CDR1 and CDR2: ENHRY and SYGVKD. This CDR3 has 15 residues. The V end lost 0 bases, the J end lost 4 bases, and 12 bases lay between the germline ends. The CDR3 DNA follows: TGTGCCATCAGTGAGTCTAGGGGACAAGGCACTGAAGCTTTCTTT. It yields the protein CAISESRGQGTEAFF.

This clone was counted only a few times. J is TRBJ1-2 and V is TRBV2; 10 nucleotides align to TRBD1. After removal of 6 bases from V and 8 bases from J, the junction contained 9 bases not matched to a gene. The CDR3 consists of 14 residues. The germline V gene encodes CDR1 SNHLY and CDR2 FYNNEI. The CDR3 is CASRGTGESRGYTF. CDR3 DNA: TGTGCCAGCAGGGGGACAGGGGAATCGCGAGGCTACACCTTC.

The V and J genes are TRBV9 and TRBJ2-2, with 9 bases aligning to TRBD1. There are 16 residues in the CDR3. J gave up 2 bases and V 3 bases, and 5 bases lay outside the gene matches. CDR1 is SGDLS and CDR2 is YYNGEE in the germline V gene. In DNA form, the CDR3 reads TGTGCCAGCAGCGGACCGGGACAGGGTAACACCGGGGAGCTGTTTTTT. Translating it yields CASSGPGQGNTGELFF.

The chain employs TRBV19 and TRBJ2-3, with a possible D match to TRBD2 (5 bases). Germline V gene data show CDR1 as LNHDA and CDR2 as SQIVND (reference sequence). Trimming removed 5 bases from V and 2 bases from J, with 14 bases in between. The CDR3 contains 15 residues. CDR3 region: CASSEDSSATDTQYF. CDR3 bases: TGTGCCAGTAGTGAGGACTCCTCGGCCACAGATACGCAGTATTTT.

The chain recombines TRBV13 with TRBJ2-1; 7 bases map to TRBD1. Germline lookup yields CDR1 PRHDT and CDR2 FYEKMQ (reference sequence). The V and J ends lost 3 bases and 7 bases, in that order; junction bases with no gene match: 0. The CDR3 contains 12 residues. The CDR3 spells CASSLGQNEQFF. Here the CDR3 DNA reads TGTGCCAGCAGCTTGGGACAGAATGAGCAGTTCTTC.

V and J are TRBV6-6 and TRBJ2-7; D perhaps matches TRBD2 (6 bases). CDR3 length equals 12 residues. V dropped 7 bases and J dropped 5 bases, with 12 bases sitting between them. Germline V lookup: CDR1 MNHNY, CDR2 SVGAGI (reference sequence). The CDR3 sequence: CASTPGVHEQYF. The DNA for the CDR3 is TGTGCCAGCACCCCGGGGGTCCACGAGCAGTACTTC.

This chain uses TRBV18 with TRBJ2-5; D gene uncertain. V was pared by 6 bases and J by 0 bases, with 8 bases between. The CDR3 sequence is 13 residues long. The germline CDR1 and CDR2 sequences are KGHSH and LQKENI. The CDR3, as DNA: TGTGCCAGCTCCACAACGTACCAAGAGACCCAGTACTTC. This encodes CASSTTYQETQYF.

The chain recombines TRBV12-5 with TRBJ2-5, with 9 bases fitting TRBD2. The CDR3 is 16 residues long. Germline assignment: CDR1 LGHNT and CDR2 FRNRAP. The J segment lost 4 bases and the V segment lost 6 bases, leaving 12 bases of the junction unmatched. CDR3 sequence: CASGLTGLAEGETQYF. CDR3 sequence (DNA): TGTGCTAGTGGCCTCACGGGACTAGCAGAGGGAGAGACCCAGTACTTC.

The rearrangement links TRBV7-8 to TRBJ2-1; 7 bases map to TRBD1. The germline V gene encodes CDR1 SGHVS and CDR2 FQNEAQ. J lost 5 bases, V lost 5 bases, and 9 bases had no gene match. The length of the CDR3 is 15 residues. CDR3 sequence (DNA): TGTGCCAGCAGCCCGACTGGGACAGCCGACAATGAGCAGTTCTTC. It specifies CASSPTGTADNEQFF.

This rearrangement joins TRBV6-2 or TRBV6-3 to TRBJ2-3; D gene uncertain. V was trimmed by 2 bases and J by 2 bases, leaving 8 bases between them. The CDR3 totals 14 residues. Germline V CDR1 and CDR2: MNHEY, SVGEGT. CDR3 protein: CASSYEEITDTQYF. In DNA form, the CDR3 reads TGTGCCAGCAGTTACGAGGAGATCACAGATACGCAGTATTTT.

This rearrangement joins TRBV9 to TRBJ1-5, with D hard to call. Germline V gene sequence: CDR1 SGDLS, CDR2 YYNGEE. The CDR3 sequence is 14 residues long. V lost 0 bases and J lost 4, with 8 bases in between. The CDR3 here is CASSVEGGNQPQHF. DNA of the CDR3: TGTGCCAGCAGCGTAGAGGGAGGAAATCAGCCCCAGCATTTT.